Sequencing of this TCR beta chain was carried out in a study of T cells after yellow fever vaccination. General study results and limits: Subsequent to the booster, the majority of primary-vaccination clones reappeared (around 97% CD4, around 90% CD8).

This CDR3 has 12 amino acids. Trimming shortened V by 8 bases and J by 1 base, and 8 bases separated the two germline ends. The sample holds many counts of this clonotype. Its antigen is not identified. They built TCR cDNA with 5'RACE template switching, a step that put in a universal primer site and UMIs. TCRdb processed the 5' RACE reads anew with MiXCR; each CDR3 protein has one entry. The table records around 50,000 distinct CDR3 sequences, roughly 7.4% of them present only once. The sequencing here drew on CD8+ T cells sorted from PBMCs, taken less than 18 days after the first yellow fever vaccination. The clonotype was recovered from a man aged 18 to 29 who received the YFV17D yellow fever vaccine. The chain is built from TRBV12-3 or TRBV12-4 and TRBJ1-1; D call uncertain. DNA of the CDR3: TGTGCCAGCCGACCCGGGAACACTGAAGCTTTCTTT. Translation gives CASRPGNTEAFF.